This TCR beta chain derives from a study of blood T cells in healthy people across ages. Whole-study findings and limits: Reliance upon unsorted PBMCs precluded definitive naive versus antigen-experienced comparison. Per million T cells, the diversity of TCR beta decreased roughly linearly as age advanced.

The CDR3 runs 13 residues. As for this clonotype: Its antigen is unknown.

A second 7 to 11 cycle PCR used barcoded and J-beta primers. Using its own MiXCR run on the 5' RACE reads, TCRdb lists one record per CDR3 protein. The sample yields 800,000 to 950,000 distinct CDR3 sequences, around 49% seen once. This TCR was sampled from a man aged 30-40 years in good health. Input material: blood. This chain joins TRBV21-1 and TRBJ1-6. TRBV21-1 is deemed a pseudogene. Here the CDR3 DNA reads TGTGCCAGCAGCCGCCATGCCCATAAGGCCCTCCACTTT. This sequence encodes CASSRHAHKALHF.